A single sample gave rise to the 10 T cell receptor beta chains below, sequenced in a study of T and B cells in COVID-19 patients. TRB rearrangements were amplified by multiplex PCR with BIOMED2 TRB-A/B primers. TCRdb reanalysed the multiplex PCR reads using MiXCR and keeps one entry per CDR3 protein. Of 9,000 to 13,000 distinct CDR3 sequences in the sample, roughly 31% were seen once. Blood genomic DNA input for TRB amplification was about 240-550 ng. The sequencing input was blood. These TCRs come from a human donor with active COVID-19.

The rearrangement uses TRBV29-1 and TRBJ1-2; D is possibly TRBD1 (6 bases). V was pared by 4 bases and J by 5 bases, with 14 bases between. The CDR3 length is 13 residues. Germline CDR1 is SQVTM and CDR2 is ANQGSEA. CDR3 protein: CSVVSDRNYGYTF. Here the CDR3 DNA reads TGCAGCGTTGTATCCGACAGGAATTATGGCTACACCTTC. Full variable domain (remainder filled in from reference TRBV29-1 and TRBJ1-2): SAVISQKPSRDICQRGTSLTIQCQVDSQVTMMFWYRQQPGQSLTLIATANQGSEATYESGFVIDKFPISRPNLTFSTLTVSNMSPEDSSIYLCSVVSDRNYGYTFGSGTRLTVV.

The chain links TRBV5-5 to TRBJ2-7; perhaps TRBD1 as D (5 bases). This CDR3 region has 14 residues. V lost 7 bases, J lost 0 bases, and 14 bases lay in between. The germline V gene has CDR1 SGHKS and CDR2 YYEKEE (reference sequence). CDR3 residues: CASGQGLSSYEQYF. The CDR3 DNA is TGTGCCAGCGGTCAGGGATTAAGCTCCTACGAGCAGTACTTC. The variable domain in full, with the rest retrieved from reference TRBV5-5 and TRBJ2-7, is DAGVTQSPTHLIKTRGQQVTLRCSPISGHKSVSWYQQVLGQGPQFIFQYYEKEERGRGNFPDRFSARQFPNYSSELNVNALLLGDSALYLCASGQGLSSYEQYFGPGTRLTVT.

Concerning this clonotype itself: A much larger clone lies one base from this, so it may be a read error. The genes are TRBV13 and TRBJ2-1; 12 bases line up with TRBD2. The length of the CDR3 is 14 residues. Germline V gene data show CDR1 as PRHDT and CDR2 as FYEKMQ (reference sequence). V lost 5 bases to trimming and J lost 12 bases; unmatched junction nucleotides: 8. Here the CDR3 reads CASSELAGGYVQFF. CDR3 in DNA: TGTGCCAGCAGCGAGCTAGCGGGGGGGTATGTGCAGTTCTTC.

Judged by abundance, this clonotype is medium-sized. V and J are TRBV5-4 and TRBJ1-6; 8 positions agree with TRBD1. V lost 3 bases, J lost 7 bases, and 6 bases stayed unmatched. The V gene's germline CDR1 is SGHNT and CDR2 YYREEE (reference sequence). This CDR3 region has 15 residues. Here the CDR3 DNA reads TGTGCCAGCAGCTCTGGACAGGGCGGCAATTCACCCCTCCACTTT. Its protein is CASSSGQGGNSPLHF.

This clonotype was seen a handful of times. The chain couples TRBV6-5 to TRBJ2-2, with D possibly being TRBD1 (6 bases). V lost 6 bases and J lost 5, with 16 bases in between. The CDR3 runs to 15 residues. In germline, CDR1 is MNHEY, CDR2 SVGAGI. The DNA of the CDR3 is TGTGCCAGCAGGGGGGCAGGGGCAGGGACCGGGGAGCTGTTTTTT. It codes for CASRGAGAGTGELFF.

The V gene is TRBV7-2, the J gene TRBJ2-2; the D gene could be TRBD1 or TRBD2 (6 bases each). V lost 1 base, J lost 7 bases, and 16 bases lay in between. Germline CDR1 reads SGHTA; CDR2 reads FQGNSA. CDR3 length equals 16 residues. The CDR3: CASSLDLGGADGELFF. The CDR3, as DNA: TGTGCCAGCAGCTTAGATTTGGGGGGCGCGGACGGGGAGCTGTTTTTT. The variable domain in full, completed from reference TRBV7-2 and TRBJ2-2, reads GAGVSQSPSNKVTEKGKDVELRCDPISGHTALYWYRQSLGQGLEFLIYFQGNSAPDKSGLPSDRFSAERTGGSVSTLTIQRTQQEDSAVYLCASSLDLGGADGELFFGEGSRLTVL.

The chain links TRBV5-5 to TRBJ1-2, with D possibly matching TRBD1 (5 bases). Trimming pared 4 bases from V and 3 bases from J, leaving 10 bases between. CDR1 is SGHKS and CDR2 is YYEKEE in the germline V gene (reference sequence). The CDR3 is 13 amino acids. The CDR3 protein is CASSIWGDYGYTF. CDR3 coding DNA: TGTGCCAGCAGCATTTGGGGGGACTATGGCTACACCTTC.

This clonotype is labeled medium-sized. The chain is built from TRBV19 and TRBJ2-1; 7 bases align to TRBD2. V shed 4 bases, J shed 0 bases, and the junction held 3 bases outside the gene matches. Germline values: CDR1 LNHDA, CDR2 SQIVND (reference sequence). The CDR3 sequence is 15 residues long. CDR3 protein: CASSTTSRSYNEQFF. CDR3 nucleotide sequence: TGTGCCAGTAGTACGACTAGCCGCTCCTACAATGAGCAGTTCTTC.

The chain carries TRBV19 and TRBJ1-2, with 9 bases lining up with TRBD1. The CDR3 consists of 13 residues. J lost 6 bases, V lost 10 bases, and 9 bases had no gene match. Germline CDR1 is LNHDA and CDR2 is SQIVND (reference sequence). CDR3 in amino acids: CATPRDRGDGYTF. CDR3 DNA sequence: TGTGCCACCCCAAGAGACAGGGGGGATGGCTACACCTTC.

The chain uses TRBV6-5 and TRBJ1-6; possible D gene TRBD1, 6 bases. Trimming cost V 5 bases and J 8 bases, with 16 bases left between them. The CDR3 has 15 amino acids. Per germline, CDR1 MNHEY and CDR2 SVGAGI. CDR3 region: CASSRRTVGDSPLHF. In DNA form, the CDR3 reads TGTGCCAGCAGTCGTAGGACAGTCGGCGATTCACCCCTCCACTTT.